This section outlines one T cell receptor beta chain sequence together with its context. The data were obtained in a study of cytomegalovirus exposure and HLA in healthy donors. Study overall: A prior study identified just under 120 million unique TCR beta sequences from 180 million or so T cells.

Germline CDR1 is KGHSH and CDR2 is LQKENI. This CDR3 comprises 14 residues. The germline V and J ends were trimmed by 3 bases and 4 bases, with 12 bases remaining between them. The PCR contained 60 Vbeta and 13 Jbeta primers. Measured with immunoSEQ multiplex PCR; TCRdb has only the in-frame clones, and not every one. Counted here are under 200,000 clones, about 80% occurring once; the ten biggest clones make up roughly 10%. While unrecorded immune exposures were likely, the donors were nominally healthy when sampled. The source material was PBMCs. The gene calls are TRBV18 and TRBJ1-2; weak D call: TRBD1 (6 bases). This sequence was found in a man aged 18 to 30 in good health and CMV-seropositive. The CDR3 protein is CASSPDRSGYGYTF. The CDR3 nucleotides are TGTGCCAGCTCACCTGACAGGAGTGGCTATGGCTACACCTTC. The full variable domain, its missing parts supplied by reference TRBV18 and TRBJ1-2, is NAGVMQNPRHLVRRRGQEARLRCSPMKGHSHVYWYRQLPEEGLKFMVYLQKENIIDESGMPKERFSAEFPKEGPSILRIQQVVRGDSAAYFCASSPDRSGYGYTFGSGTRLTVV.